One and the same sample provided the 5 T cell receptor beta chains below, sequenced in a study of blood T cell repertoires in COVID-19 (dated by TCRdb to about 2020). The library was made by the immunoSEQ multiplex PCR assay. TCRdb's version of the immuneACCESS table is confined to in-frame rearrangements and falls short of the full clone set. An unresolved V gene accounts for under half of the shortfall where checked; the remainder is of unknown origin. Within this sample are 150,000 to 200,000 clones, with 75% to 85% of them counted one time only. The ten most abundant clones make up 11% of the sample. The sample taken for sequencing was peripheral blood. All receptors derive from a human donor in a cohort sampled during active COVID-19.

This clone appeared a single time. This chain uses TRBV2 with TRBJ1-1; possible D gene TRBD1, 5 bases. Germline CDR1 is SNHLY and CDR2 is FYNNEI. Trimming removed 6 bases at V and 0 bases at J, with 8 bases between. The CDR3 has 13 residues. In DNA form, the CDR3 reads TGTGCCAGCAGCCCAGGGCTGAACACTGAAGCTTTCTTT. It is translated as CASSPGLNTEAFF.

This clone has more than one count but fewer than ten. The gene calls are TRBV7-2 and TRBJ1-4; 8 bases are a match to TRBD1. Trimming took 4 bases from V and 4 from J; bases not matched to a gene: 5. CDR3 length: 15 residues. CDR1 SGHTA and CDR2 FQGNSA come from the germline V gene. The CDR3 protein is CASSSRGRYNEKLFF. CDR3 sequence (DNA): TGTGCCAGCAGCTCCAGGGGGCGTTATAATGAAAAACTGTTTTTT.

About this clone itself: Other DNA sequences in the sample encode the same CDR3. The chain carries TRBV7-8 and TRBJ2-2; D remains ambiguous. Trimming took 5 bases from V and 3 from J, leaving 4 bases between them. The CDR3 loop spans 12 amino acids. Germline lookup yields CDR1 SGHVS and CDR2 FQNEAQ. This CDR3 reads CASSPYTGELFF. The CDR3 DNA reads as TGTGCCAGCAGCCCGTACACCGGGGAGCTGTTTTTT.

This chain links TRBV27 with TRBJ2-1; D is unclear. V was cut by 3 bases and J by 5 bases, with 11 bases left in between. Germline V gene lookup returns CDR1 MNHEY and CDR2 SMNVEV (reference sequence). This CDR3 contains 14 residues. CDR3 nucleotide sequence: TGTGCCAGCAGTTTGGTCAGCGTTGACAATGAGCAGTTCTTC. This codes for CASSLVSVDNEQFF.

V is TRBV7-3 and J is TRBJ2-3, with a possible D match to TRBD2 (6 bases). CDR1 and CDR2 (germline): SGHTA, FQGTGA. The ends were cut back, 7 bases at V and 1 base at J, with 18 bases in the middle. The CDR3 consists of 16 residues. CDR3 nucleotides: TGTGCCAGCACCAAAGCGGCCCCGGGAGGCACAGATACGCAGTATTTT. It encodes CASTKAAPGGTDTQYF.